The clone carrying this T cell receptor beta chain was seen once. This sample is drawn from a study of blood T cell repertoires in COVID-19. The wider study: Samples taken during acute and convalescent COVID-19 were collected in the United States, Italy and Spain. Sources were T cells, B-cell-depleted T cells, or PBMCs; the material itself was cDNA or gDNA.

Authors' processing steps: Reference gene primer amplification gave estimated nucleated cell counts. Repertoires were generated with immunoSEQ multiplex PCR, while TCRdb's copy carries only in-frame clones and drops some. From that table come the V and J calls and clone size; the DNA was used to work out D and trimming. This table holds about 230,000 clones, around 82% found once. The V end lost 3 bases, the J end lost 6 bases, and 11 bases lay between the germline ends. Looked up from germline, CDR1 is MGHDK and CDR2 is SYGVNS. This CDR3 spans 13 amino acids. This clonotype originated in an elderly man with acute or convalescent COVID-19. The rearrangement joins TRBV25-1 to TRBJ1-1; D might be TRBD1 (6 bases). Sequencing used peripheral blood. Written as DNA, the CDR3 is TGTGCCAGCAGTGAGGGGGCGCGGGCTGAAGCTTTCTTT. Translating gives CASSEGARAEAFF.